These T cell receptor beta chains were read from a single sample in a study of T cells after yellow fever vaccination. Each CDR3 protein is one row after TCRdb ran MiXCR on the 5' RACE reads. The table shows a few hundred thousand distinct CDR3 sequences, with over 3.5% occurring only once. Sequenced here: PBMCs, sampled 5 days after the yellow fever booster vaccination. These receptors all come from a man between 18 and 35 years old who received the YFV17D yellow fever vaccine. Each CDR3 is given with its conserved first and last residue. D genes are given only for firm matches. Clone size is shown for a subset of rows, as once, few, many or a class of expanded clone.

J gene | D gene | V gene | clone size | CDR3 protein | CDR3 DNA
TRBJ1-2 | - | TRBV25-1 | many | CASSAATAPDGYTF | TGTGCCAGCAGTGCCGCGACAGCTCCGGATGGCTACACCTTC
TRBJ2-3 | TRBD2 | TRBV18 | few | CASSPLPSAGGTDTQYF | TGTGCCAGCTCACCCCTTCCCTCAGCGGGGGGCACAGATACGCAGTATTTT
TRBJ1-4 | - | TRBV4-3 | - | CASSQGGARGNEKLFF | TGCGCCAGCAGCCAAGGGGGGGCGCGGGGTAATGAAAAACTGTTTTTT
TRBJ2-2 | - | TRBV7-9 | - | CASSFYGVNAGELFF | TGTGCCAGCAGCTTCTACGGGGTTAACGCCGGGGAGCTGTTTTTT
TRBJ1-4 | - | TRBV19 | - | CASRLGGSGLFF | TGTGCCAGTAGACTAGGGGGATCGGGACTGTTTTTT
TRBJ2-5 | - | TRBV5-1 | few | CASSLVSVSKETQYF | TGCGCCAGCAGCTTGGTGTCCGTCAGTAAAGAGACCCAGTACTTC
TRBJ2-4 | - | TRBV20-1 | many | CSVAQIAKNIQYF | TGCAGTGTCGCTCAGATAGCCAAAAACATTCAGTACTTC
TRBJ2-4 | - | TRBV19 | few | CASSIGRSIQNIQYF | TGTGCCAGTAGTATCGGGCGGTCTATCCAAAACATTCAGTACTTC
TRBJ1-2 | - | TRBV7-9 | few | CASGLALNYGYTF | TGTGCCAGCGGCTTGGCGCTCAACTATGGCTACACCTTC
TRBJ2-7 | TRBD2 | TRBV2 | few | CASSGGLANTYEQYF | TGTGCCAGCAGCGGCGGACTAGCGAATACCTACGAGCAGTACTTC
TRBJ1-2 | - | TRBV20-1 | few | CSASPGHGYTF | TGCAGTGCTAGCCCCGGGCATGGCTACACCTTC
TRBJ2-3 | TRBD1 | TRBV19 | - | CASSHDRASTDTQYF | TGTGCCAGTAGTCACGACAGGGCTAGCACAGATACGCAGTATTTT
TRBJ1-2 | - | TRBV3-1 | few | CASSQSGDYGYTF | TGTGCCAGCAGCCAATCGGGGGACTATGGCTACACCTTC
TRBJ1-1 | TRBD1 | TRBV29-1 | - | CSVDRGTEAFF | TGCAGCGTCGACAGGGGCACTGAAGCTTTCTTT
TRBJ1-3 | - | TRBV5-1 | many | CASSLAGAPSGNTIYF | TGCGCCAGCAGCTTGGCTGGGGCTCCCTCTGGAAACACCATATATTTT
TRBJ1-2 | TRBD1 | TRBV5-1 | - | CASTGGSPTPLSGYTF | TGCGCCAGCACAGGGGGCAGTCCGACCCCCCTAAGTGGCTACACCTTC
TRBJ2-3 | - | TRBV5-1 | few | CASSSWGGRGSTDTQYF | TGCGCCAGCAGCTCATGGGGCGGCAGGGGAAGCACAGATACGCAGTATTTT
TRBJ2-3 | TRBD1 | TRBV28 | few | CASSRTGGASDTQYF | TGTGCCAGCAGCCGGACAGGGGGCGCGTCCGATACGCAGTATTTT
TRBJ2-3 | - | TRBV28 | many | CASSLGRTNTDTQYF | TGTGCCAGCAGTTTGGGGAGAACCAACACAGATACGCAGTATTTT
TRBJ1-6 | - | TRBV5-1 | many | CASSLEGRDSPALHF | TGCGCCAGCAGCTTGGAGGGCAGGGACTCGCCGGCCCTCCACTTT
TRBJ1-2 | - | TRBV19 | - | CASSMDSGLYGYTF | TGTGCCAGTAGTATGGACAGTGGGCTCTATGGCTACACCTTC
TRBJ2-2 | TRBD2 | TRBV7-2 | - | CASSLLAGQTGELFF | TGTGCCAGCAGCTTACTAGCGGGGCAAACCGGGGAGCTGTTTTTT
TRBJ2-1 | - | TRBV5-5 | few | CASSFSRHNEQFF | TGTGCCAGCAGCTTTTCACGGCACAATGAGCAGTTCTTC
TRBJ1-5 | - | TRBV7-6 | - | CASSPRTDRQPQHF | TGTGCCAGCAGCCCTCGGACGGACCGACAGCCCCAGCATTTT
TRBJ1-1 | - | TRBV19 | few | CASSKRGQNTEAFF | TGTGCCAGTAGTAAGCGGGGGCAGAACACTGAAGCTTTCTTT
TRBJ1-5 | - | TRBV7-9 | many | CASSLDTKPQHF | TGTGCCAGCAGCTTAGATACGAAGCCCCAGCATTTT
TRBJ2-6 | - | TRBV4-1 | - | CASSLQASGANVLTF | TGCGCCAGCAGCCTTCAGGCCTCTGGGGCCAACGTCCTGACTTTC
TRBJ1-2 | - | TRBV5-1 | many | CASSPVSGTSHGYTF | TGCGCCAGCAGCCCGGTTAGCGGGACATCTCACGGCTACACCTTC
TRBJ2-3 | - | TRBV7-2 | many | CASSFRFPDTQYF | TGTGCCAGCAGCTTCAGGTTCCCAGATACGCAGTATTTT
TRBJ2-5 | - | TRBV7-2 | - | CASTPRQGRETQYF | TGTGCCAGCACTCCCCGCCAGGGGAGGGAGACCCAGTACTTC
TRBJ2-3 | TRBD1 | TRBV5-1 | - | CASSLGQGVGLRYF | TGCGCCAGCAGCTTAGGGCAGGGGGTAGGTCTTCGGTATTTT